A single sample gave rise to the 4 T cell receptor beta chains below, sequenced in a study of beta chain features in type 1 diabetes (dated by TCRdb to the late 2010s). Study-wide conclusions, independent of this receptor: Type 1 diabetes patients showed a moderate but significant shortening of TCRB CDR3 length in all four CD4+ subsets.

Library creation used the immunoSEQ multiplex PCR assay. The entire isolated RNA was reverse transcribed using the High Capacity cDNA Reverse Transcription Kit, and thus expressed TCRB transcripts were sequenced. This is the immuneACCESS table as TCRdb keeps it, with only in-frame sequences that have V and J called. A part of the clones is gone; compared with another copy, unresolved V genes explain less than half, and the rest is unexplained. This sample holds 600,000 to 700,000 clones; 13% were observed only once. The ten largest clones represent less than 0.025% of the sample. These TCRs are of unknown antigen specificity. The source material was naive CD4+ T cells from blood. The cell subset or site label of this sample denotes: true naive CD4+ T cells. These receptors came from a man between 18 and 29 years old with type 1 diabetes.

This rearrangement joins TRBV5-1 to TRBJ2-7, with a weak D call TRBD2 (6 bases). Trimming left V 3 bases short and J 6 bases short, with 19 bases between. Germline V gene lookup returns CDR1 SGHRS and CDR2 YFSETQ. This CDR3 is built from 15 residues. The CDR3, as DNA: TGCGCCAGCAGCTCGGGCGGGACTCCAATTAGCGAGCAGTACTTC. This sequence encodes CASSSGGTPISEQYF.

In this sample, this clone turned up a few times. The rearrangement joins TRBV25-1 to TRBJ1-5; no clear D gene. The CDR3 extends over 14 amino acids. Germline CDR1 is MGHDK and CDR2 is SYGVNS. V lost 0 bases and J lost 1, with 4 bases in between. CDR3 residues: CASSEYRSNQPQHF. CDR3 bases: TGTGCCAGCAGTGAATACCGAAGCAATCAGCCCCAGCATTTT.

This clone is a singleton in its sample. The chain uses TRBV4-1 and TRBJ1-1; D call uncertain. CDR3 length: 13 amino acids. The V end lost 4 bases, the J end lost 3 bases, and 9 bases lay between the germline ends. Per the germline V gene, CDR1 is MGHRA and CDR2 is YSYEKL. CDR3 residues: CASSRPRDTEAFF. The CDR3 bases are TGCGCCAGCAGCCGGCCCCGGGACACTGAAGCTTTCTTT.

The genes are TRBV5-1 and TRBJ2-1, with D possibly called TRBD1 or TRBD2 (6 bases each). V was pared by 0 bases and J by 4 bases, with 11 bases between. The germline V gene encodes CDR1 SGHRS and CDR2 YFSETQ. The CDR3 spans 15 residues. CDR3 residues: CASSLEGGRYNEQFF. CDR3 nucleotide sequence: TGCGCCAGCAGCTTGGAGGGGGGACGATACAATGAGCAGTTCTTC.